A selection of T cell receptor beta chains follows, all from one sample in a study of blood T cell repertoires in COVID-19. Generated by immunoSEQ multiplex PCR, the TCRdb table keeps only in-frame clones and is missing some. This sample has some 270,000 clones, with roughly 84% found just once. Sequencing was carried out using peripheral blood. The receptors were sampled from a woman aged 40 to 49 who had recovered from COVID-19. Each CDR3 is given with its conserved first and last residue. Each record gives: J gene, D gene, V gene, CDR3 DNA, CDR3 protein. D genes are given only for firm matches.

j_gene: TRBJ2-7; d_gene: TRBD1; v_gene: TRBV27; CDR3nt: TGTGCCAGCAGTTGGGAGACAGGGGGTGAGCAGTACTTC; CDR3aa: CASSWETGGEQYF
j_gene: TRBJ1-5; d_gene: NA; v_gene: TRBV2; CDR3nt: TGTGCCAGCAGTCTTGAAGGGGATCAGCCCCAGCATTTT; CDR3aa: CASSLEGDQPQHF
j_gene: TRBJ1-6; d_gene: NA; v_gene: TRBV19; CDR3nt: TGTGCCAGTAGTATAGGGACAGCCAATTCACCCCTCCACTTT; CDR3aa: CASSIGTANSPLHF
j_gene: TRBJ1-2; d_gene: NA; v_gene: TRBV28; CDR3nt: TGTGCCAGCAGTTTATCCCAATGGGAGGGCTACACCTTC; CDR3aa: CASSLSQWEGYTF
j_gene: TRBJ1-2; d_gene: NA; v_gene: TRBV25-1; CDR3nt: TGTGCCAGCAGTGCTCCCGGGACACTCTATGGCTACACCTTC; CDR3aa: CASSAPGTLYGYTF
j_gene: TRBJ1-3; d_gene: NA; v_gene: TRBV3-1/TRBV3-2; CDR3nt: TGTGCCAGCAGCCCCGGACAGAGCTCTGGAAACACCATATATTTT; CDR3aa: CASSPGQSSGNTIYF
j_gene: TRBJ2-3; d_gene: TRBD1; v_gene: TRBV5-1; CDR3nt: TGCGCCAGCAGCTTGGGACAGGGTAGGACAGATACGCAGTATTTT; CDR3aa: CASSLGQGRTDTQYF
j_gene: TRBJ1-5; d_gene: TRBD1; v_gene: TRBV19; CDR3nt: TGTGCCAGTAGTACAGGGGGCGCGGGTCAGCCCCAGCATTTT; CDR3aa: CASSTGGAGQPQHF
j_gene: TRBJ2-7; d_gene: NA; v_gene: TRBV12-3/TRBV12-4; CDR3nt: TGTGCCAGCAGTTCCCTAAATCGCTACGAGCAGTACTTC; CDR3aa: CASSSLNRYEQYF
j_gene: TRBJ2-7; d_gene: TRBD1; v_gene: TRBV5-4; CDR3nt: TGTGCCAGCAGCTTTGATATGGGGACAGGGGGCTACGAGCAGTACTTC; CDR3aa: CASSFDMGTGGYEQYF
j_gene: TRBJ2-1; d_gene: NA; v_gene: TRBV4-1; CDR3nt: TGCGCCAGCAGCCCTGGTGTAACGAGGAGCTCCTACAATGAGCAGTTCTTC; CDR3aa: CASSPGVTRSSYNEQFF